This T cell receptor beta chain was retrieved from a study of cytomegalovirus exposure and HLA in healthy donors. There are a few counts of this clone. The antigen remains undetermined. The PCR contained 60 Vbeta and 13 Jbeta primers. Sequenced by immunoSEQ multiplex PCR; TCRdb stores in-frame clones only, minus some. The sample yields about 190,000 clones, around nine tenths seen once. Whole-study findings and limits: Immune exposure information available was restricted to CMV serostatus. TRBV6-2, TRBV6-3 and other indistinguishable V segments were excluded. Links to common viral pathogens appeared, in a later analysis, for several of the most significant clusters.

The germline CDR1 and CDR2 sequences are SGDLS and YYNGEE. This CDR3 has 15 amino acids. J gave up 4 bases and V 4 bases, and 9 bases lay outside the gene matches. The receptor's source is a woman younger than 35 in good health and CMV-seronegative. The chain uses TRBV9 and TRBJ2-7, with 9 bases aligning to TRBD2. The sequencing sample was made of PBMCs. The DNA of the CDR3 is TGTGCCAGCAGCCCAAGCGGGGGGCCAGGGTACGAGCAGTACTTC. Amino acid sequence: CASSPSGGPGYEQYF.